This T cell receptor beta chain was obtained from a study of blood T cell repertoires in COVID-19. TCRdb keeps only in-frame clones here, not all; method: immunoSEQ multiplex PCR. The table lists 140,000 to 150,000 clones, about 87% of them singletons. This CDR3 comprises 17 residues. Germline values: CDR1 SGHRS, CDR2 YFSETQ. V lost 7 bases, J lost 4 bases, and 17 bases stayed unmatched. The receptor comes from a man aged 55 to 70 with active or convalescent COVID-19. This chain connects TRBV5-1 to TRBJ2-1; 7 nucleotides line up with TRBD1. Sequencing was performed on peripheral blood. CDR3 sequence (DNA): TGCGCCAGCCATCGAGCAATGGGCGTGACAGGGTACAATGAGCAGTTCTTC. This sequence encodes CASHRAMGVTGYNEQFF.